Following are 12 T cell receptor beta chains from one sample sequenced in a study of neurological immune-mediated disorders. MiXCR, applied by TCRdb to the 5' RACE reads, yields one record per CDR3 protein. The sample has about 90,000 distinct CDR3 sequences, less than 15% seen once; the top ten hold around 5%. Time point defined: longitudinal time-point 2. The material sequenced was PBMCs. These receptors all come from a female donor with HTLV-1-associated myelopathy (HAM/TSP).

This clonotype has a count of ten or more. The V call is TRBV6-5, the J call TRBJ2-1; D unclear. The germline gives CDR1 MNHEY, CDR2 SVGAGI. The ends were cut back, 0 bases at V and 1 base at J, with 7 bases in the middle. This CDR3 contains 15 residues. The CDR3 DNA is TGTGCCAGCAGTTACTCGCTCGGTTCCTACAATGAGCAGTTCTTC. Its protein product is CASSYSLGSYNEQFF.

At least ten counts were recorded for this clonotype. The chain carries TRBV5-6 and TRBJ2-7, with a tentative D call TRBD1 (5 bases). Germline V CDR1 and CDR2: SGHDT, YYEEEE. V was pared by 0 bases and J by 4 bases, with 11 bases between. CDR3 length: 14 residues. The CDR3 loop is CASSLAGRVYEQYF. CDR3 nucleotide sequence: TGTGCCAGCAGCTTGGCAGGCAGGGTTTACGAGCAGTACTTC.

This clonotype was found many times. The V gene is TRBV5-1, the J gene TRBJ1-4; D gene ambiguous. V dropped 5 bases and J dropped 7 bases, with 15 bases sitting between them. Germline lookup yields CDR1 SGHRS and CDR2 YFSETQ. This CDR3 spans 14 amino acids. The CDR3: CASSWAVASEKLFF. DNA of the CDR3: TGCGCCAGCAGTTGGGCAGTCGCGAGTGAAAAACTGTTTTTT. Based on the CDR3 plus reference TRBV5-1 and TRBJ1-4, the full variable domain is KAGVTQTPRYLIKTRGQQVTLSCSPISGHRSVSWYQQTPGQGLQFLFEYFSETQRNKGNFPGRFSGRQFSNSRSEMNVSTLELGDSALYLCASSWAVASEKLFFGSGTQLSVL.

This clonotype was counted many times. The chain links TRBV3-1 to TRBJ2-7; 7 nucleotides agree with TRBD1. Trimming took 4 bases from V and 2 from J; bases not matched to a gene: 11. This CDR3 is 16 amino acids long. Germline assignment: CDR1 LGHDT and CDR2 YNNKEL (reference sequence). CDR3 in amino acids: CASSRNVLTGTYEQYF. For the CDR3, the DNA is TGTGCCAGCAGCCGAAACGTACTGACAGGGACCTACGAGCAGTACTTC.

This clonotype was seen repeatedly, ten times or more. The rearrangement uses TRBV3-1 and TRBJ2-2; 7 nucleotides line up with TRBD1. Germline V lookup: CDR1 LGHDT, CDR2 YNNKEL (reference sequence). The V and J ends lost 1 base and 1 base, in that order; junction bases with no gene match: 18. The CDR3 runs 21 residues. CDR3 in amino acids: CASSQVAGTEDFKENTGELFF. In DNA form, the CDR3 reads TGTGCCAGCAGCCAAGTAGCCGGGACAGAGGATTTTAAAGAGAACACCGGGGAGCTGTTTTTT. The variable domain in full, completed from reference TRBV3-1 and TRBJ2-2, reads DTAVSQTPKYLVTQMGNDKSIKCEQNLGHDTMYWYKQDSKKFLKIMFSYNNKELIINETVPNRFSPKSPDKAHLNLHINSLELGDSAVYFCASSQVAGTEDFKENTGELFFGEGSRLTVL.

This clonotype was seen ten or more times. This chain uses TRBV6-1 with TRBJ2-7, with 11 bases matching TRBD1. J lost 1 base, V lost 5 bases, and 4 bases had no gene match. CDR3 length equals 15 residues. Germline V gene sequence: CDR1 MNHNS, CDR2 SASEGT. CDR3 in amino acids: CASSNRDRGSYEQYF. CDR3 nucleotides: TGTGCCAGCAGTAACCGGGACAGGGGGTCCTACGAGCAGTACTTC.

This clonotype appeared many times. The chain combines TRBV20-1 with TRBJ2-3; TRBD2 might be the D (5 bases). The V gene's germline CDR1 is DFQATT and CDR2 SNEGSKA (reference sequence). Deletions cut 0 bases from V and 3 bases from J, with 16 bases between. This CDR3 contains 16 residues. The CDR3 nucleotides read TGCAGTGCTAGAGACCGCCGGGAAGGGAGAACAGATACGCAGTATTTT. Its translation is CSARDRREGRTDTQYF.

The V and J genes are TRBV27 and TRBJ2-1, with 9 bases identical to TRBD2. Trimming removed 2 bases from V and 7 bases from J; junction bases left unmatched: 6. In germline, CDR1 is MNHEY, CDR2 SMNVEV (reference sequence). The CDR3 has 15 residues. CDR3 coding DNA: TGTGCCAGCAGTTTAGGGGCGGGGGGGTGGAATGAGCAGTTCTTC. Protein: CASSLGAGGWNEQFF.

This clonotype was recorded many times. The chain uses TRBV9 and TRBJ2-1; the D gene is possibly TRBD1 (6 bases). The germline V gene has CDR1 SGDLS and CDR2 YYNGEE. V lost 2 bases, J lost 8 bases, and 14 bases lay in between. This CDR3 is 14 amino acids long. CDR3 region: CASSVGSGDHEQFF. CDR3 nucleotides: TGTGCCAGCAGCGTGGGTTCAGGGGATCATGAGCAGTTCTTC.

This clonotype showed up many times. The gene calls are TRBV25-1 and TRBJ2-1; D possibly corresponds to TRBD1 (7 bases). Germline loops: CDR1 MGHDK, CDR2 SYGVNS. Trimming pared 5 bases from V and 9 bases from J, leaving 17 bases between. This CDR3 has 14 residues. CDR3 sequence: CASSRGQGVLEQFF. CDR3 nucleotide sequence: TGTGCCAGCAGTCGGGGGCAGGGGGTTCTTGAGCAGTTCTTC.

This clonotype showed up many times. CDR3 DNA sequence: TGTGCCAGCAAAGGGGGCTACGAGCAGTACTTC. Translating gives CASKGGYEQYF. V gene TRBV28 combines with J gene TRBJ2-7; maybe TRBD1 (6 bases). Germline CDR1 is MDHEN and CDR2 is SYDVKM. V was shortened by 7 bases and J by 3 bases, with 7 bases between the two germline ends. The CDR3 has 11 amino acids. Combining the CDR3 with reference TRBV28 and TRBJ2-7 gives the whole variable domain DVKVTQSSRYLVKRTGEKVFLECVQDMDHENMFWYRQDPGLGLRLIYFSYDVKMKEKGDIPEGYSVSREKKERFSLILESASTNQTSMYLCASKGGYEQYFGPGTRLTVT.

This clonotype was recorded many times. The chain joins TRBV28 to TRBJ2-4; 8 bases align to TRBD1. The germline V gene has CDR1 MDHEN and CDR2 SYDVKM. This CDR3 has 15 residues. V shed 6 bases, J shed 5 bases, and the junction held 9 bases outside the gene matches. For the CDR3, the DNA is TGTGCCAGCAGCGGACAGGGCAAAGGACAAAACATTCAGTACTTC. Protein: CASSGQGKGQNIQYF.